A single sample is the source of the 18 T cell receptor beta chains below, sequenced in a study of PD-L1 blockade in urothelial cancer. Libraries were prepared by immunoSEQ multiplex PCR; TCRdb keeps only in-frame clonotypes and omits some of them. The top ten hold roughly 3.5% of the sample, which has 130,000 or so clones, about 81% seen once. The time point here: pretreatment peripheral blood. Sequencing was performed on PBMCs, taken around atezolizumab (anti-PD-L1) treatment. These receptors all stem from a man between 45 and 60 years old with urothelial cancer.

The rearrangement joins TRBV6-5 to TRBJ2-3; TRBD1 aligns across 7 bases. The germline CDR1 and CDR2 sequences are MNHEY and SVGAGI. V trimming: 5 bases; J trimming: 5 bases; junction bases outside the gene matches: 4. This CDR3 is built from 13 residues. Written as DNA, the CDR3 is TGTGCCAGCAGTCGACAGGGTTTAGATACGCAGTATTTT. It is translated as CASSRQGLDTQYF.

The V gene is TRBV11-3, the J gene TRBJ2-1; D remains ambiguous. Trimming left V 4 bases short and J 3 bases short, with 7 bases between. The germline gives CDR1 SGHNT, CDR2 YENEEA. This CDR3 spans 13 amino acids. The CDR3 coding sequence is TGTGCCAGCAGCTCCCGGAGCTACAATGAGCAGTTCTTC. Amino acids: CASSSRSYNEQFF.

This chain joins TRBV27 and TRBJ2-1, with TRBD2 as a possible D gene (7 bases). The germline V gene encodes CDR1 MNHEY and CDR2 SMNVEV (reference sequence). The germline V and J ends were trimmed by 4 bases and 7 bases, with 11 bases remaining between them. The CDR3 runs 13 residues. CDR3 sequence: CASSWGGRNEQFF. Here the CDR3 DNA reads TGTGCCAGCAGTTGGGGGGGGCGGAATGAGCAGTTCTTC.

The chain uses TRBV6-1 and TRBJ2-1, with D tentatively TRBD2 (6 bases). Trimming took off 3 bases at V and 2 bases at J, with 11 bases between the two ends. Germline V CDR1 and CDR2: MNHNS, SASEGT. The CDR3 is 15 residues long. CDR3 sequence reads: CASSEEAGTYNEQFF. The CDR3 DNA reads as TGTGCCAGCAGTGAGGAGGCGGGAACCTACAATGAGCAGTTCTTC.

The rearrangement links TRBV28 to TRBJ1-2; D remains unclear. The germline V gene encodes CDR1 MDHEN and CDR2 SYDVKM. Trimming took 3 bases from V and 0 from J, leaving 11 bases between them. This CDR3 contains 15 residues. The CDR3 spells CASSFSYTSNYGYTF. CDR3 coding DNA: TGTGCCAGCAGTTTTTCGTACACGTCTAACTATGGCTACACCTTC.

The rearrangement joins TRBV2 to TRBJ1-4; the D gene is possibly TRBD1 (5 bases). The germline V gene encodes CDR1 SNHLY and CDR2 FYNNEI. Trimming took 3 bases from V and 6 from J, leaving 17 bases between them. This CDR3 has 16 amino acids. In DNA, the CDR3 is TGTGCCAGCAGTGATGGTAGGACAAATCGAGATGAAAAACTGTTTTTT. Translated: CASSDGRTNRDEKLFF.

V usage is TRBV18 and J usage is TRBJ2-2, with 8 bases aligning to TRBD1. This CDR3 has 14 amino acids. Germline assignment: CDR1 KGHSH and CDR2 LQKENI. With V trimmed by 5 bases and J by 6 bases, 5 bases remained unmatched. CDR3: CASSREQGAGELFF. CDR3 nucleotide sequence: TGTGCCAGCTCAAGAGAACAGGGGGCCGGGGAGCTGTTTTTT.

This clone turned up a few times. The rearrangement uses TRBV13 and TRBJ1-5; D might be TRBD1 (6 bases). This CDR3 is 14 amino acids long. The ends were cut back, 5 bases at V and 6 bases at J, with 14 bases in the middle. Germline V gives CDR1 PRHDT, CDR2 FYEKMQ (reference sequence). The CDR3 DNA follows: TGTGCCAGCAGCCCCAGGGGCGAGCGTCAGCCCCAGCATTTT. Translating it yields CASSPRGERQPQHF.

The rearrangement links TRBV30 to TRBJ2-2, with D uncertain. The germline V gene has CDR1 GTSNPN and CDR2 SVGIG (reference sequence). The CDR3 consists of 11 residues. Trimming removed 2 bases at V and 5 bases at J, with 3 bases between. The CDR3 region has the DNA TGTGCCTGGAGTCGGACCGGGGAGCTGTTTTTT. Protein product: CAWSRTGELFF. The full variable domain, with the rest looked up from reference TRBV30 and TRBJ2-2, is SQTIHQWPATLVQPVGSPLSLECTVEGTSNPNLYWYRQAAGRGLQLLFYSVGIGQISSEVPQNLSASRPQDRQFILSSKKLLLSDSGFYLCAWSRTGELFFGEGSRLTVL.

CDR3 coding DNA: TGTGCCAGCAGCCAGGAGGGACTAGCGGGAGGGAACACCGGGGAGCTGTTTTTT. Encoded protein: CASSQEGLAGGNTGELFF. The gene calls are TRBV4-2 and TRBJ2-2; 15 bases line up with TRBD2. Germline CDR1 and CDR2: LGHNA and YNFKEQ. With 3 bases clipped from V and 1 base from J, the junction kept 3 bases outside the gene matches. The CDR3 has 18 amino acids.

V is TRBV27 and J is TRBJ1-4; tentative D call: TRBD1 (5 bases). Trimming removed 6 bases at V and 8 bases at J, with 22 bases between. The V gene's germline CDR1 is MNHEY and CDR2 SMNVEV (reference sequence). The CDR3 spans 16 residues. The CDR3 reads CASSLPPGGDEEKLFF. DNA for the CDR3: TGTGCCAGCAGCCTGCCCCCCGGGGGGGACGAGGAAAAACTGTTTTTT.

The chain has TRBV5-6 and TRBJ1-2; 9 nucleotides agree with TRBD1. Germline V gene sequence: CDR1 SGHDT, CDR2 YYEEEE. This CDR3 has 14 amino acids. V lost 4 bases to trimming and J lost 6 bases; unmatched junction nucleotides: 7. CDR3 sequence: CASSPNRGLDGYTF. In DNA, the CDR3 is TGTGCCAGCAGCCCTAACAGGGGGCTGGATGGCTACACCTTC. The full variable domain, in which reference TRBV5-6 and TRBJ1-2 provide the parts outside the CDR3, is DAGVTQSPTHLIKTRGQQVTLRCSPKSGHDTVSWYQQALGQGPQFIFQYYEEEERQRGNFPDRFSGHQFPNYSSELNVNALLLGDSALYLCASSPNRGLDGYTFGSGTRLTVV.

This clone was detected only once. The chain links TRBV6-6 to TRBJ2-7; 7 nucleotides agree with TRBD1. Trimming cost V 2 bases and J 6 bases; bases outside gene matches: 7. Germline CDR1 is MNHNY and CDR2 is SVGAGI (reference sequence). The CDR3 consists of 14 residues. The CDR3, as DNA: TGTGCCAGCAGTTACCGGGACAGCGAAAGCGAGCAGTACTTC. The encoded protein is CASSYRDSESEQYF.

This chain uses TRBV28 with TRBJ2-1; D unresolved. V gave up 3 bases and J gave up 6 bases, with 12 bases separating them. Germline lookup yields CDR1 MDHEN and CDR2 SYDVKM. The CDR3 covers 14 residues. The CDR3 sequence: CASSLAPTLNEQFF. The CDR3, as DNA: TGTGCCAGCAGTTTGGCCCCGACACTCAATGAGCAGTTCTTC.

CDR3 bases: TGTGCCAGCAGCTACAGGTTAATCTACGAGCAGTACTTC. It encodes CASSYRLIYEQYF. The rearrangement links TRBV13 to TRBJ2-7, with D maybe TRBD1 (5 bases). CDR1 and CDR2 from the germline V gene are PRHDT and FYEKMQ (reference sequence). V dropped 4 bases and J dropped 3 bases, with 10 bases sitting between them. The CDR3 runs 13 residues.

The chain joins TRBV7-3 to TRBJ2-7, with D perhaps matching TRBD1 (6 bases). CDR1 SGHTA and CDR2 FQGTGA come from the germline V gene. This CDR3 contains 15 residues. With 5 bases removed from V and 3 bases from J, the gap between germline ends came to 17 bases. CDR3 DNA sequence: TGTGCCAGCAGCCCGTCCGCGACAGGCTTCTACGAGCAGTACTTC. It encodes CASSPSATGFYEQYF.

This rearrangement joins TRBV5-6 to TRBJ2-4, with D unresolved. This CDR3 region has 14 residues. The germline gives CDR1 SGHDT, CDR2 YYEEEE. The V gene lost 3 bases and the J gene lost 8 bases, with 15 bases spanning the gap. The chain's CDR3 is CASSSLQSLDIQYF. CDR3 nucleotide sequence: TGTGCCAGCAGCTCACTCCAAAGTCTAGACATTCAGTACTTC.

The V call is TRBV5-1, the J call TRBJ2-7, with 7 bases lining up with TRBD2. Per the germline V gene, CDR1 is SGHRS and CDR2 is YFSETQ. CDR3 length equals 15 residues. With V trimmed by 0 bases and J by 2 bases, 5 bases remained unmatched. As DNA, the CDR3 is TGCGCCAGCAGCTTGGCCGCAGGGAGGGCCTACGAGCAGTACTTC. This encodes CASSLAAGRAYEQYF.